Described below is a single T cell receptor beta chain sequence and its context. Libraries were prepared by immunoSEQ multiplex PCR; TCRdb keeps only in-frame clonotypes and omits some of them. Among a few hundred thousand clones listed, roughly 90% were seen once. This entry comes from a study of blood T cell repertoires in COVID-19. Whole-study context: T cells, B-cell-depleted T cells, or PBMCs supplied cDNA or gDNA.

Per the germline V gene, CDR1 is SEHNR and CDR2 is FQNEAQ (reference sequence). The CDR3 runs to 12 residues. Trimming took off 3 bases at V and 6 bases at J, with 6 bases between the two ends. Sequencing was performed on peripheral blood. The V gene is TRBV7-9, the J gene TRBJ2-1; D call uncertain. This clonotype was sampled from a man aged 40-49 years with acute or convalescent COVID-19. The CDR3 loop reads CASSLAPNEQFF. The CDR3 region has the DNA TGTGCCAGCAGCTTGGCACCCAATGAGCAGTTCTTC.